The 3 T cell receptor beta chains below all came from one sample that was sequenced in a study of blood T cell repertoires in COVID-19. Profiling relied on immunoSEQ multiplex PCR, and the TCRdb table lists in-frame clones only, not all of them. Among some 150,000 clones listed, about 85% were seen once. Sequenced material: peripheral blood. These TCRs come from a human donor with acute or convalescent COVID-19. The donor label of this sample is uncertain.

CDR3 sequence: CASSLLGAYGYTF. The CDR3, as DNA: TGTGCCAGCAGTTTATTGGGGGCCTATGGCTACACCTTC. The chain combines TRBV28 with TRBJ1-2; D perhaps matches TRBD1 (6 bases). Trimming took off 1 base at V and 4 bases at J, with 7 bases between the two ends. CDR3 size: 13 residues. Germline CDR1 MDHEN, CDR2 SYDVKM.

The chain joins TRBV28 to TRBJ1-1; D is undetermined. V lost 3 bases and J lost 7, with 21 bases in between. This CDR3 is built from 16 residues. Germline V gives CDR1 MDHEN, CDR2 SYDVKM. The CDR3 nucleotides are TGTGCCAGCAGTTTTGCCGCGGGCCTCCTACGGAATGAAGCTTTCTTT. Translating it yields CASSFAAGLLRNEAFF.

CDR3 coding DNA: TGTGCCAGCAGCTTAGCGCGGAGTCTAGCGGTCCACACAGATACGCAGTATTTT. Translating gives CASSLARSLAVHTDTQYF. This sequence joins TRBV7-9 and TRBJ2-3; 7 bases agree with TRBD2. CDR1 SEHNR and CDR2 FQNEAQ come from the germline V gene (reference sequence). The CDR3 is 18 amino acids. Losses at the gene ends were 0 bases for V and 2 bases for J; bases not matched to a gene: 11.